Below, 27 T cell receptor beta chains from the same sample are listed, as sequenced in a study of spatial heterogeneity in lung cancer. Study outcomes and limitations: How many expanded intratumoral alpha and beta TCRs were present tracked the tumor mutation count, which was a count of nonsynonymous mutations.

The time point is: sample taken at primary tumor resection. TCRdb reprocessed the 5' RACE reads with MiXCR, giving one entry per CDR3 protein. In the table there are approximately 23,000 distinct CDR3 sequences, about 4.3% of which are singletons. Their recognized antigens are unknown. The specimen comprised lung tumor tissue, sampled at surgery. These TCRs come from a male donor with early-stage non-small cell lung cancer.

This clonotype was seen many times. This chain connects TRBV28 to TRBJ1-2; D is undetermined. CDR1 and CDR2 from the germline V gene are MDHEN and SYDVKM. The CDR3 is 15 residues long. The V and J ends lost 3 bases and 4 bases respectively, with 15 bases between them. CDR3 sequence reads: CASSLNWDWPYGYTF. The CDR3 nucleotides are TGTGCCAGCAGTTTGAACTGGGATTGGCCCTATGGCTACACCTTC.

This clonotype was detected many times. The chain links TRBV9 to TRBJ2-7; 9 nucleotides match TRBD1. J gave up 5 bases and V 2 bases, and 5 bases lay outside the gene matches. This CDR3 region has 14 residues. In germline, CDR1 is SGDLS, CDR2 YYNGEE. CDR3 residues: CASSVGTGFNEQYF. The DNA for the CDR3 is TGTGCCAGCAGCGTCGGGACAGGGTTCAACGAGCAGTACTTC.

This clonotype has a count of ten or more. The V and J genes are TRBV18 and TRBJ1-2; the D is unclear. V was cut by 3 bases and J by 0 bases, with 8 bases left in between. Germline loops: CDR1 KGHSH, CDR2 LQKENI. CDR3 length equals 14 residues. The CDR3 region is CASSPREANYGYTF. The CDR3 DNA follows: TGTGCCAGCTCACCGCGGGAAGCTAACTATGGCTACACCTTC.

This clonotype was found many times. The gene calls are TRBV3-1 and TRBJ2-2, with D tentatively TRBD2 (5 bases). Trimming pared 1 base from V and 5 bases from J, leaving 5 bases between. The CDR3 sequence is 13 residues long. Germline V CDR1 and CDR2: LGHDT, YNNKEL (reference sequence). The CDR3 sequence is CASSQGGTGELFF. The CDR3 region has the DNA TGTGCCAGCAGCCAAGGAGGGACCGGGGAGCTGTTTTTT.

By share, this clonotype ranks as medium-sized. V is TRBV4-2 and J is TRBJ2-1; the D gene is possibly TRBD2 (5 bases). This CDR3 contains 15 residues. V was shortened by 4 bases and J by 8 bases, with 18 bases between the two germline ends. Germline V gives CDR1 LGHNA, CDR2 YNFKEQ. CDR3 amino acids: CASSLSGREGDEQFF. In DNA form, the CDR3 reads TGTGCCAGCAGCCTATCTGGGAGAGAGGGCGATGAGCAGTTCTTC.

This clonotype was found many times. The chain has TRBV5-1 and TRBJ2-3; 10 bases map to TRBD2. CDR1 and CDR2 from the germline V gene are SGHRS and YFSETQ. CDR3 length: 13 amino acids. Trimming took 8 bases from V and 2 from J; bases not matched to a gene: 2. CDR3 nucleotide sequence: TGCGCCAGTAGCGGGGGGATCACAGATACGCAGTATTTT. This encodes CASSGGITDTQYF.

This clonotype was picked up a small number of times. J is TRBJ1-6 and V is TRBV9; 8 bases are a match to TRBD1. Germline CDR1 SGDLS, CDR2 YYNGEE. The CDR3 spans 18 residues. Losses at the gene ends were 3 bases for V and 0 bases for J; bases not matched to a gene: 8. The CDR3 nucleotides read TGTGCCAGCAGCGCCGGACAGGGTATTAGCTCCTATAATTCACCCCTCCACTTT. This gives the protein CASSAGQGISSYNSPLHF.

In its sample, this clonotype ranks as medium-sized. V usage is TRBV28 and J usage is TRBJ2-5, with D tentatively TRBD1 (6 bases). The germline V and J ends were trimmed by 4 bases and 2 bases, with 14 bases remaining between them. This CDR3 spans 15 amino acids. The germline CDR1 and CDR2 sequences are MDHEN and SYDVKM. CDR3 amino acids: CASSSRTEWQETQYF. In DNA form, the CDR3 reads TGTGCCAGCAGTTCCCGGACAGAATGGCAAGAGACCCAGTACTTC.

This clonotype was recorded at least ten times. The J gene is TRBJ2-4, the V gene TRBV5-1; tentatively, D is TRBD2 (5 bases). Germline CDR1 and CDR2: SGHRS and YFSETQ. This CDR3 comprises 15 residues. Trimming cost V 2 bases and J 0 bases, with 9 bases left between them. CDR3 residues: CASSLAVGAKNIQYF. The CDR3 nucleotides are TGCGCCAGCAGCTTAGCGGTGGGAGCCAAAAACATTCAGTACTTC.

This clonotype is medium-sized. The chain has TRBV14 and TRBJ2-6, with D unclear. V was trimmed by 3 bases and J by 0 bases, leaving 12 bases between them. This CDR3 is 17 amino acids long. Germline CDR1 is SGHDN and CDR2 is FVKESK. The CDR3 sequence is CASSHPTSVSGANVLTF. The CDR3 DNA reads as TGTGCCAGCAGCCACCCGACGAGCGTCTCTGGGGCCAACGTCCTGACTTTC.

This clonotype was detected ten times or more. This chain connects TRBV7-2 to TRBJ1-5; no definite D call. The CDR3 extends over 13 amino acids. Germline values: CDR1 SGHTA, CDR2 FQGNSA. Trimming took off 5 bases at V and 6 bases at J, with 11 bases between the two ends. This CDR3 reads CASSLAGIQPQHF. CDR3 sequence (DNA): TGTGCCAGCAGCCTCGCGGGGATTCAGCCCCAGCATTTT.

This clonotype was detected a few times. CDR3 amino acids: CASSITSGRGDEQFF. The DNA of the CDR3 is TGTGCCAGCAGTATCACTAGCGGGAGGGGGGATGAGCAGTTCTTC. V gene TRBV12-3 or TRBV12-4 combines with J gene TRBJ2-1; 13 bases map to TRBD2. The V and J ends lost 5 bases and 8 bases, in that order; junction bases with no gene match: 6. The CDR3 sequence is 15 residues long.

This clonotype was seen ten or more times. The chain carries TRBV7-2 and TRBJ1-2; D not certain. The CDR3 consists of 15 residues. Germline lookup yields CDR1 SGHTA and CDR2 FQGNSA. Trimming pared 5 bases from V and 0 bases from J, leaving 13 bases between. CDR3 loop: CASSPVRTANYGYTF. CDR3 in DNA: TGTGCCAGCAGCCCCGTCAGGACGGCTAACTATGGCTACACCTTC. The whole variable domain, filled in from reference TRBV7-2 and TRBJ1-2, reads GAGVSQSPSNKVTEKGKDVELRCDPISGHTALYWYRQSLGQGLEFLIYFQGNSAPDKSGLPSDRFSAERTGGSVSTLTIQRTQQEDSAVYLCASSPVRTANYGYTFGSGTRLTVV.

This clonotype was detected many times. J is TRBJ1-2 and V is TRBV4-1; tentatively, D is TRBD1 (5 bases). CDR3 size: 16 residues. Germline-derived CDR1 and CDR2 are MGHRA and YSYEKL. V lost 0 bases and J lost 7, with 18 bases in between. CDR3 sequence: CASSQDPPGRVGGYTF. The CDR3 bases are TGCGCCAGCAGCCAAGATCCCCCCGGCAGGGTCGGTGGCTACACCTTC.

This clonotype was recorded at least ten times. The rearrangement joins TRBV12-3 or TRBV12-4 to TRBJ1-2; possible D gene TRBD1, 5 bases. CDR3 length: 13 amino acids. Between the trimmed V and J ends, which lost 11 bases and 6 bases, there was a span of 19 bases. The DNA for the CDR3 is TGTGCCCTCCGGGGGGAGGGAGTCGATGGCTACACCTTC. This encodes CALRGEGVDGYTF.

This clonotype has at least ten counts. The chain is built from TRBV7-3 and TRBJ2-1; 11 bases are shared with TRBD2. Germline assignment: CDR1 SGHTA and CDR2 FQGTGA. Unmatched junction bases numbered 15, after V lost 6 bases and J lost 8 bases. This CDR3 comprises 17 residues. CDR3 loop: CASRFLGTSGFQDEQFF. The DNA for the CDR3 is TGTGCCAGCAGGTTTTTAGGGACTAGCGGTTTTCAGGATGAGCAGTTCTTC.

This clonotype has ten or more counts. The gene calls are TRBV5-1 and TRBJ2-3; 11 bases map to TRBD2. CDR3 length: 15 residues. J was trimmed by 0 bases and V by 4 bases; bases with no gene match: 1. Germline V CDR1 and CDR2: SGHRS, YFSETQ. Written as DNA, the CDR3 is TGCGCCAGCAGCAGACTAGCGGGGAGCACAGATACGCAGTATTTT. Translating gives CASSRLAGSTDTQYF.

The CDR3 sequence is CASSPRRTAGGEETQYF. CDR3 nucleotide sequence: TGTGCCAGCAGCCCCCGAAGGACAGCGGGCGGGGAAGAGACCCAGTACTTC. V usage is TRBV7-9 and J usage is TRBJ2-5, with D perhaps given as TRBD1 or TRBD2 (6 bases each). V gave up 5 bases and J gave up 3 bases, with 22 bases separating them. This CDR3 is 17 amino acids long. Per the germline V gene, CDR1 is SEHNR and CDR2 is FQNEAQ (reference sequence).

This clonotype has a count of ten or more. The gene calls are TRBV5-1 and TRBJ2-5; D uncertain. The CDR3 length is 14 residues. CDR1 is SGHRS, CDR2 YFSETQ, per germline. V lost 4 bases, J lost 7 bases, and 17 bases lay in between. The CDR3 loop reads CASSIGPESSTQYF. The DNA for the CDR3 is TGCGCCAGCAGCATTGGCCCCGAATCATCGACCCAGTACTTC.

This clonotype was detected ten times or more. The chain couples TRBV6-6 to TRBJ2-7, with D hard to call. Trimming cost V 10 bases and J 3 bases, with 13 bases left between them. This CDR3 comprises 12 residues. Germline CDR1 reads MNHNY; CDR2 reads SVGAGI (reference sequence). The CDR3 sequence: CATCDEDYEQYF. The CDR3 DNA reads as TGTGCCACCTGCGATGAGGACTACGAGCAGTACTTC.

This clonotype was observed at least ten times. The chain is built from TRBV28 and TRBJ1-1; a possible D gene is TRBD1 (6 bases). V was pared by 2 bases and J by 8 bases, with 18 bases between. Germline V gives CDR1 MDHEN, CDR2 SYDVKM. The CDR3 consists of 15 residues. The CDR3 DNA is TGTGCCAGCAGTTTAACAGGAGGGGGGTCCAGCGAAGCTTTCTTT. Translating it yields CASSLTGGGSSEAFF.

This clonotype was seen ten or more times. This chain joins TRBV11-1 and TRBJ1-6; 7 bases match TRBD1. With 2 bases clipped from V and 10 bases from J, the junction kept 5 bases outside the gene matches. This CDR3 is 14 amino acids long. CDR1 and CDR2 (germline): SGHAT, FQDESV (reference sequence). Written as DNA, the CDR3 is TGTGCCAGCAGCTTACAGACAGGGAGGTCACCCCTCCACTTT. Encoded protein: CASSLQTGRSPLHF.

This clonotype was counted between two and nine times. The chain couples TRBV28 to TRBJ2-7; D gene unclear. The CDR3 contains 16 residues. Germline loops: CDR1 MDHEN, CDR2 SYDVKM. V gave up 3 bases and J gave up 1 base, with 16 bases separating them. The CDR3 is CASSFHGPLGSYEQYF. CDR3 bases: TGTGCCAGCAGTTTTCATGGGCCCCTCGGATCCTACGAGCAGTACTTC.

This chain uses TRBV27 with TRBJ2-5, with a tentative D call TRBD1 (6 bases). The V and J ends lost 4 bases and 4 bases respectively, with 13 bases between them. Per the germline V gene, CDR1 is MNHEY and CDR2 is SMNVEV (reference sequence). CDR3 length: 14 residues. CDR3 loop: CASSSGTLVETQYF. CDR3 DNA: TGTGCCAGCAGTTCCGGGACATTAGTAGAGACCCAGTACTTC.

In its sample, this clonotype was seen many times. The rearrangement links TRBV7-9 to TRBJ1-2; 7 bases match TRBD1. Germline CDR1 SEHNR, CDR2 FQNEAQ (reference sequence). The V and J ends lost 4 bases and 6 bases, in that order; junction bases with no gene match: 11. CDR3 size: 15 residues. The CDR3: CASSSLTGPSDGYTF. CDR3 sequence (DNA): TGTGCCAGCAGCTCTCTGACAGGGCCTTCTGATGGCTACACCTTC. The full variable domain, in which reference TRBV7-9 and TRBJ1-2 provide the parts outside the CDR3, is DTGVSQNPRHKITKRGQNVTFRCDPISEHNRLYWYRQTLGQGPEFLTYFQNEAQLEKSRLLSDRFSAERPKGSFSTLEIQRTEQGDSAMYLCASSSLTGPSDGYTFGSGTRLTVV.

This clonotype was detected ten times or more. This chain joins TRBV27 and TRBJ2-7; TRBD1 or TRBD2 may be the D gene (6 bases each). Germline values: CDR1 MNHEY, CDR2 SMNVEV (reference sequence). This CDR3 region has 15 residues. V gave up 3 bases and J gave up 4 bases, with 16 bases separating them. CDR3 region: CASSFTSGGGYEQYF. As DNA, the CDR3 is TGTGCCAGCAGTTTCACAAGCGGAGGGGGGTACGAGCAGTACTTC.

This clonotype was detected many times. The V gene is TRBV27, the J gene TRBJ2-1; no definite D call. Germline V gives CDR1 MNHEY, CDR2 SMNVEV (reference sequence). There are 13 residues in the CDR3. V lost 8 bases to trimming and J lost 3 bases, with 11 bases between them. CDR3 region: CASRAWNYNEQFF. CDR3 nucleotide sequence: TGTGCCAGCCGAGCATGGAACTACAATGAGCAGTTCTTC.